These 28 T cell receptor beta chains share one sample of origin, sequenced in a study of siplizumab effects on memory and regulatory T cells. Profiling relied on immunoSEQ multiplex PCR, and the TCRdb table lists in-frame clones only, not all of them. The sample records 100,000 or so clones, 90% to 95% being singletons. Sequenced material: CD4+ T cells sorted from blood. Every receptor here comes from a human donor in good health.

The chain employs TRBV7-6 and TRBJ2-7; a weak D match, TRBD2 (6 bases). The V end was cut by 4 bases, the J end by 2 bases, with 15 bases between. This CDR3 is built from 15 residues. The germline V gene has CDR1 SGHVS and CDR2 FNYEAQ. The CDR3, as DNA: TGTGCCAGCAGCTCCCCGGGACTGGGTACCTACGAGCAGTACTTC. This codes for CASSSPGLGTYEQYF. Complete variable domain (other parts from reference TRBV7-6 and TRBJ2-7): GAGVSQSPRYKVTKRGQDVALRCDPISGHVSLYWYRQALGQGPEFLTYFNYEAQQDKSGLPNDRFSAERPEGSISTLTIQRTEQRDSAMYRCASSSPGLGTYEQYFGPGTRLTVT.

This rearrangement joins TRBV4-3 to TRBJ2-5; 8 bases are shared with TRBD2. Trimming removed 0 bases from V and 3 bases from J; junction bases left unmatched: 3. Germline CDR1 LGHNA, CDR2 YSLEER. CDR3 length: 15 residues. CDR3 amino acids: CASSQDTSGKETQYF. DNA for the CDR3: TGCGCCAGCAGCCAAGACACTAGCGGAAAAGAGACCCAGTACTTC.

The rearrangement uses TRBV5-1 and TRBJ2-1; 7 bases align to TRBD1. The germline CDR1 and CDR2 sequences are SGHRS and YFSETQ. This CDR3 has 15 residues. J was trimmed by 5 bases and V by 4 bases; bases with no gene match: 9. This CDR3 is CASSNEGARDNEQFF. The CDR3 nucleotides read TGCGCCAGCAGCAATGAGGGGGCTAGGGACAATGAGCAGTTCTTC. The full variable domain, in which reference TRBV5-1 and TRBJ2-1 provide the parts outside the CDR3, is KAGVTQTPRYLIKTRGQQVTLSCSPISGHRSVSWYQQTPGQGLQFLFEYFSETQRNKGNFPGRFSGRQFSNSRSEMNVSTLELGDSALYLCASSNEGARDNEQFFGPGTRLTVL.

The chain employs TRBV6-5 and TRBJ2-2; 8 bases are a match to TRBD2. V gave up 5 bases and J gave up 2 bases; unmatched junction bases: 4. Per germline, CDR1 MNHEY and CDR2 SVGAGI. This CDR3 is built from 15 residues. The DNA of the CDR3 is TGTGCCAGCAGTGGCGGGGGGCACAACACCGGGGAGCTGTTTTTT. Its translation is CASSGGGHNTGELFF.

The DNA for the CDR3 is TGTGCCAGCAGTTACGGGGTAGGGAGTATGTCTGAAGCTTTCTTT. Its protein is CASSYGVGSMSEAFF. This chain uses TRBV6-5 with TRBJ1-1; no clear D gene. The CDR3 sequence is 15 residues long. V was shortened by 2 bases and J by 6 bases, with 16 bases between the two germline ends. CDR1 and CDR2 from the germline V gene are MNHEY and SVGAGI.

V and J are TRBV5-4 and TRBJ2-5; D gene uncertain. V lost 2 bases and J lost 5, with 7 bases in between. The CDR3 spans 12 residues. From germline, CDR1 is SGHNT and CDR2 YYREEE (reference sequence). CDR3 sequence: CASSFLEETQYF. The DNA of the CDR3 is TGTGCCAGCAGCTTTCTTGAGGAGACCCAGTACTTC.

This rearrangement joins TRBV6-5 to TRBJ2-1; 7 bases agree with TRBD2. This CDR3 contains 16 residues. The junction had 9 bases not matched to a gene; V was cut back by 0 bases and J by 7 bases. Looked up from germline, CDR1 is MNHEY and CDR2 is SVGAGI. The CDR3 DNA reads TGTGCCAGCAGTTACTCGCGGGGGTTGGGGGGGAATGAGCAGTTCTTC. Its translation is CASSYSRGLGGNEQFF.

The chain links TRBV19 to TRBJ2-6; D is perhaps TRBD2 (5 bases). V dropped 7 bases and J dropped 1 base, with 14 bases sitting between them. Germline CDR1 and CDR2: LNHDA and SQIVND (reference sequence). CDR3 length equals 16 residues. As DNA, the CDR3 is TGTGCCAGTACTGCACTTTTAGCGTCTGGGGCCAACGTCCTGACTTTC. It is translated as CASTALLASGANVLTF.

The V and J genes are TRBV5-4 and TRBJ1-2, with a tentative D call TRBD1 (5 bases). The V end lost 4 bases, the J end lost 3 bases, and 13 bases lay between the germline ends. CDR1 and CDR2 (germline): SGHNT, YYREEE (reference sequence). The CDR3 loop spans 14 amino acids. CDR3 in DNA: TGTGCCAGCAGCCTGTGGGGGGGAGACTATGGCTACACCTTC. As protein: CASSLWGGDYGYTF.

There are a few counts of this clone. The CDR3 here is CASSTTGTGFEQYF. The CDR3 DNA reads as TGTGCCAGTAGTACCACCGGGACAGGGTTTGAGCAGTACTTC. The chain couples TRBV19 to TRBJ2-7; 9 nucleotides align to TRBD1. V lost 4 bases and J lost 7; bases outside the gene matches: 8. The CDR3 runs 14 residues. CDR1 and CDR2 from the germline V gene are LNHDA and SQIVND (reference sequence).

In this sample, this clone turned up once. The chain has TRBV19 and TRBJ2-6; 7 bases agree with TRBD1. J gave up 0 bases and V 3 bases, and 5 bases lay outside the gene matches. This CDR3 comprises 17 residues. In germline, CDR1 is LNHDA, CDR2 SQIVND (reference sequence). CDR3 nucleotide sequence: TGTGCCAGTAGTATGGGATGGGACAGCTCTGGGGCCAACGTCCTGACTTTC. This translates into CASSMGWDSSGANVLTF. Complete variable domain (other parts from reference TRBV19 and TRBJ2-6): DGGITQSPKYLFRKEGQNVTLSCEQNLNHDAMYWYRQDPGQGLRLIYYSQIVNDFQKGDIAEGYSVSREKKESFPLTVTSAQKNPTAFYLCASSMGWDSSGANVLTFGAGSRLTVL.

J is TRBJ2-7 and V is TRBV4-2; 8 bases are a match to TRBD1. Germline V gene data show CDR1 as LGHNA and CDR2 as YNFKEQ. V shed 2 bases and J 6 bases; nucleotides not matched to a gene: 15. This CDR3 has 17 amino acids. CDR3 sequence: CASSQRKLDRVWREQYF. The CDR3 nucleotides read TGTGCCAGCAGCCAAAGGAAGCTGGACAGGGTTTGGCGCGAGCAGTACTTC.

This sequence joins TRBV5-1 and TRBJ2-1; D may correspond to TRBD1 or TRBD2 (5 bases each). CDR1 is SGHRS, CDR2 YFSETQ, per germline. This CDR3 is built from 17 residues. Trimming removed 0 bases from V and 4 bases from J, with 17 bases in between. DNA of the CDR3: TGCGCCAGCAGCTTGGCCGAACGTACGGGACCGTACAATGAGCAGTTCTTC. Protein: CASSLAERTGPYNEQFF.

The chain couples TRBV5-5 to TRBJ2-1; 7 bases match TRBD1. Germline CDR1 and CDR2: SGHKS and YYEKEE (reference sequence). Trimming cost V 7 bases and J 1 base; bases outside gene matches: 8. The CDR3 is 15 residues long. Here the CDR3 reads CASDRAWRSYNEQFF. The CDR3 region has the DNA TGTGCCAGCGACAGGGCTTGGAGGTCCTACAATGAGCAGTTCTTC.

J is TRBJ1-5 and V is TRBV6-5; D unclear. The CDR3 sequence is 14 residues long. Deletions cut 4 bases from V and 0 bases from J, with 7 bases between. Germline V gives CDR1 MNHEY, CDR2 SVGAGI. The DNA for the CDR3 is TGTGCCAGCAGTTCGGACTCTAGCAATCAGCCCCAGCATTTT. The encoded protein is CASSSDSSNQPQHF.

This clone was detected a few times. The V and J genes are TRBV19 and TRBJ1-5; 7 bases line up with TRBD1. Germline lookup yields CDR1 LNHDA and CDR2 SQIVND (reference sequence). Trimming cost V 3 bases and J 4 bases; bases outside gene matches: 6. The CDR3 covers 15 residues. CDR3 bases: TGTGCCAGTAGTATGCCGGGACAGATGAATCAGCCCCAGCATTTT. This translates into CASSMPGQMNQPQHF. The full variable domain, its missing parts supplied by reference TRBV19 and TRBJ1-5, is DGGITQSPKYLFRKEGQNVTLSCEQNLNHDAMYWYRQDPGQGLRLIYYSQIVNDFQKGDIAEGYSVSREKKESFPLTVTSAQKNPTAFYLCASSMPGQMNQPQHFGDGTRLSIL.

The chain employs TRBV18 and TRBJ2-3, with D maybe TRBD1 (6 bases). The germline V and J ends were trimmed by 2 bases and 1 base, with 13 bases remaining between them. Germline V lookup: CDR1 KGHSH, CDR2 LQKENI. This CDR3 spans 16 amino acids. The CDR3 bases are TGTGCCAGCTCACCATCCAGGGGTCAGGGCACAGATACGCAGTATTTT. Its translation: CASSPSRGQGTDTQYF.

The J gene is TRBJ2-1, the V gene TRBV11-3; a weak D match, TRBD2 (6 bases). V dropped 2 bases and J dropped 4 bases, with 9 bases sitting between them. CDR1 is SGHNT, CDR2 YENEEA, per germline. The CDR3 length is 14 residues. This CDR3 is CASSLRGEYNEQFF. The CDR3 nucleotides are TGTGCCAGCAGCTTACGCGGGGAGTACAATGAGCAGTTCTTC.

This clone was counted once. The V gene is TRBV29-1, the J gene TRBJ1-1; D unclear. Trimming removed 1 base at V and 4 bases at J, with 10 bases between. Germline V gives CDR1 SQVTM, CDR2 ANQGSEA. This CDR3 comprises 13 residues. This chain's CDR3 is CSVEGRVGTEAFF. DNA for the CDR3: TGCAGCGTTGAAGGGCGGGTCGGCACTGAAGCTTTCTTT.

The chain is built from TRBV30 and TRBJ1-4; 10 nucleotides line up with TRBD1. The CDR3 consists of 15 residues. V gave up 5 bases and J gave up 5 bases; unmatched junction bases: 8. The germline gives CDR1 GTSNPN, CDR2 SVGIG (reference sequence). CDR3 amino acids: CAWGNAGQGNEKLFF. The DNA for the CDR3 is TGTGCCTGGGGAAACGCGGGACAGGGGAATGAAAAACTGTTTTTT.

J is TRBJ1-4 and V is TRBV6-6, with D possibly being TRBD1 (6 bases). The V and J ends lost 6 bases and 8 bases respectively, with 16 bases between them. The CDR3 has 14 residues. Germline assignment: CDR1 MNHNY and CDR2 SVGAGI (reference sequence). The CDR3 spells CASSWGPGAEKLFF. As DNA, the CDR3 is TGTGCCAGCAGCTGGGGTCCAGGGGCCGAAAAACTGTTTTTT.

V is TRBV14 and J is TRBJ1-3, with TRBD1 as a possible D gene (6 bases). CDR3 length equals 17 residues. The V gene lost 4 bases and the J gene lost 0 bases, with 16 bases spanning the gap. Germline V gene lookup returns CDR1 SGHDN and CDR2 FVKESK. CDR3 DNA sequence: TGTGCCAGCAGCCTGTGGGGGGCGATGAACTCTGGAAACACCATATATTTT. Protein: CASSLWGAMNSGNTIYF.

The V gene is TRBV6-6, the J gene TRBJ1-4; TRBD1 agrees at 7 bases. From germline, CDR1 is MNHNY and CDR2 SVGAGI (reference sequence). The V and J ends lost 6 bases and 1 base, in that order; junction bases with no gene match: 5. The CDR3 has 15 residues. The CDR3 sequence is CASRNAGGTNEKLFF. The CDR3 DNA is TGTGCCAGCAGAAACGCAGGGGGAACTAATGAAAAACTGTTTTTT.

The V call is TRBV7-6, the J call TRBJ2-5; 11 positions agree with TRBD1. The CDR3 is 18 residues long. Losses at the gene ends were 2 bases for V and 0 bases for J; bases not matched to a gene: 8. Germline V gene lookup returns CDR1 SGHVS and CDR2 FNYEAQ. CDR3 DNA: TGTGCCAGCAGCTTATTGATTGGGACAGGGGGATACCAAGAGACCCAGTACTTC. Protein sequence: CASSLLIGTGGYQETQYF.

The chain uses TRBV6-5 and TRBJ2-4; D is unresolved. The germline V and J ends were trimmed by 2 bases and 7 bases, with 6 bases remaining between them. Germline loops: CDR1 MNHEY, CDR2 SVGAGI. This CDR3 has 12 amino acids. The CDR3 nucleotides are TGTGCCAGCAGTTACGGCACGAACATTCAGTACTTC. Protein product: CASSYGTNIQYF.

This chain uses TRBV5-1 with TRBJ2-3; D not resolved. Trimming removed 2 bases at V and 5 bases at J, with 6 bases between. Germline values: CDR1 SGHRS, CDR2 YFSETQ. The CDR3 spans 12 residues. In DNA form, the CDR3 reads TGCGCCAGCAGCTTAAGAAAAGATACGCAGTATTTT. It encodes CASSLRKDTQYF.

The V gene is TRBV5-1, the J gene TRBJ2-5; D tentatively reads TRBD1 or TRBD2 (6 bases each). The CDR3 totals 13 residues. Germline lookup yields CDR1 SGHRS and CDR2 YFSETQ. V lost 2 bases and J 4 bases, leaving 9 bases between the germline ends. For the CDR3, the DNA is TGCGCCAGCAGCTTAGGGGGAGGAGAGACCCAGTACTTC. This encodes CASSLGGGETQYF.

The genes are TRBV7-8 and TRBJ2-2, with no clear D. V lost 5 bases to trimming and J lost 5 bases, with 6 bases between them. The CDR3 loop spans 12 amino acids. CDR1 is SGHVS, CDR2 FQNEAQ, per germline. The CDR3 bases are TGTGCCAGCAGCCCTCGTACCGGGGAGCTGTTTTTT. Translated: CASSPRTGELFF.